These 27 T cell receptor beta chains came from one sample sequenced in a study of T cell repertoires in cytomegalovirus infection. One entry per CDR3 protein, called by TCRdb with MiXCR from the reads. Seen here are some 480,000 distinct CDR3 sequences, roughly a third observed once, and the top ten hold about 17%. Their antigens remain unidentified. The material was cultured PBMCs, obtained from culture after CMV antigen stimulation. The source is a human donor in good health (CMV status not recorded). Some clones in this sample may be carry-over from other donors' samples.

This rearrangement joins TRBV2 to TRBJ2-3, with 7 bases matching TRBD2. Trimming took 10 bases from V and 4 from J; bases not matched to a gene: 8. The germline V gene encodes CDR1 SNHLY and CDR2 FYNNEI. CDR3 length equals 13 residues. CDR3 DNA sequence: TGTGCCACCCGGGCGGGAGTACCAGATACGCAGTATTTT. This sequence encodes CATRAGVPDTQYF.

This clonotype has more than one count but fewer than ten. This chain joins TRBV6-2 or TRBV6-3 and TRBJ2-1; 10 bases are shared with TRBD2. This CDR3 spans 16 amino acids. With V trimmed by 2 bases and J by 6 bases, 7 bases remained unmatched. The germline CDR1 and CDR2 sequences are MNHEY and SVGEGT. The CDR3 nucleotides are TGTGCCAGCAGTTACCTGGCTAGCGGGAGATTCAATGAGCAGTTCTTC. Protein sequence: CASSYLASGRFNEQFF.

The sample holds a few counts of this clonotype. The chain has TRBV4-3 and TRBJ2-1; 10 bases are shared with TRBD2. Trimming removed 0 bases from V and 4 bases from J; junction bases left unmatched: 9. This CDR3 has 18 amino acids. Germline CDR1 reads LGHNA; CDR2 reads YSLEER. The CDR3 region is CASSQEGKAGGNYNEQFF. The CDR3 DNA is TGCGCCAGCAGCCAAGAAGGAAAAGCGGGAGGGAATTACAATGAGCAGTTCTTC.

CDR3 nucleotide sequence: TGCAGCCCAATGGGGGGAGAGACCCAGTACTTC. Encoded protein: CSPMGGETQYF. The chain has TRBV29-1 and TRBJ2-5; possibly TRBD2 for D (6 bases). Between the trimmed V and J ends, which lost 8 bases and 4 bases, there was a span of 11 bases. The CDR3 is made up of 11 amino acids. Germline loops: CDR1 SQVTM, CDR2 ANQGSEA.

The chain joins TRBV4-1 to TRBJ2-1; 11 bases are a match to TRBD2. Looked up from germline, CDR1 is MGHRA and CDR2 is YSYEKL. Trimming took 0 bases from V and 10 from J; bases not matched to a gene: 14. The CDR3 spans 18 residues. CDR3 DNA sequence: TGCGCCAGCAGCCAAGAAATCGGACTAGCGGGTGCCATGGAGGAGCAGTTCTTC. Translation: CASSQEIGLAGAMEEQFF.

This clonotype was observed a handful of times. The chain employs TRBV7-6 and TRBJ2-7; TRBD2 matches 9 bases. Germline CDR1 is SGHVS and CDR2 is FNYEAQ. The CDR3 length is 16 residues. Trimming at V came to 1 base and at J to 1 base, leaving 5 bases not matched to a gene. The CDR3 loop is CASSLVSSGISYEQYF. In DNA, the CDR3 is TGTGCCAGCAGCTTAGTGTCTAGCGGGATTTCCTACGAGCAGTACTTC.

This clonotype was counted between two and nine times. Here the CDR3 DNA reads TGTGCCAGCAGCTTGGGCCTTACGGCGGATACGCAGTATTTT. This codes for CASSLGLTADTQYF. The rearrangement links TRBV7-8 to TRBJ2-3; no firm D call. CDR1 and CDR2 from the germline V gene are SGHVS and FQNEAQ. The V end was cut by 3 bases, the J end by 6 bases, with 13 bases between. The CDR3 loop spans 14 amino acids.

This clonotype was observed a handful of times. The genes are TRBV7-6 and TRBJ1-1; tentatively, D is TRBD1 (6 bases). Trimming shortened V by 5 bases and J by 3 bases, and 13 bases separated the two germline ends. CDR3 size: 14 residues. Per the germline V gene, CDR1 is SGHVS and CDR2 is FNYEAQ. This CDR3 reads CASSIRGDDTEAFF. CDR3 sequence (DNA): TGTGCCAGCAGCATAAGGGGGGATGACACTGAAGCTTTCTTT.

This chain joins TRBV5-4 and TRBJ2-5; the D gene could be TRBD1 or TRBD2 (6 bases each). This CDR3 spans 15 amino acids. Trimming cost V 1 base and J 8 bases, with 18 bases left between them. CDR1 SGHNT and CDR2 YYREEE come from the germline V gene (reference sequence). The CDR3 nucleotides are TGTGCCAGCAGCTTGCCCGGGGGCGAGTGGGTTACCCAGTACTTC. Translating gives CASSLPGGEWVTQYF.

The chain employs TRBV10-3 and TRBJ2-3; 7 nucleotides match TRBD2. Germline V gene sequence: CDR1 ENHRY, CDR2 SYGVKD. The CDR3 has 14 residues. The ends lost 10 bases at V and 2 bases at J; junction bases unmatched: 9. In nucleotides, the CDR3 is TGTGCCACCCACTCCGGGACTATCACAGATACGCAGTATTTT. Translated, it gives CATHSGTITDTQYF.

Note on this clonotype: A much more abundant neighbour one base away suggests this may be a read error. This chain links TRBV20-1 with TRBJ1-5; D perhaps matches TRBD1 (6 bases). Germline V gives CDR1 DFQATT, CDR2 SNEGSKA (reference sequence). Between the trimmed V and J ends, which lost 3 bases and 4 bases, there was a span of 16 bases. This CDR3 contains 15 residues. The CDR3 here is CSASGAGHPNQPQHF. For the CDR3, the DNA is TGCAGTGCTAGTGGGGCGGGACACCCAAATCAGCCCCAGCATTTT.

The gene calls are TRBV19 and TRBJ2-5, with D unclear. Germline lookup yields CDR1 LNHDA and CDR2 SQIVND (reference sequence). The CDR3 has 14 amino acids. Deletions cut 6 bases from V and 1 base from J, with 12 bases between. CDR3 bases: TGTGCCAGTAGACGTGGACCCACCCAAGAGACCCAGTACTTC. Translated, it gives CASRRGPTQETQYF.

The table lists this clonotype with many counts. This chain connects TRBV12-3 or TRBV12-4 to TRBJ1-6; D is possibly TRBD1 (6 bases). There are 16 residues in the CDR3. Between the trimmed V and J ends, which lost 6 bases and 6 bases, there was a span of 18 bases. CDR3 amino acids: CASSLDSQNLNSPLHF. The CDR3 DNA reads TGTGCCAGCAGCTTGGACAGCCAAAACCTTAATTCACCCCTCCACTTT.

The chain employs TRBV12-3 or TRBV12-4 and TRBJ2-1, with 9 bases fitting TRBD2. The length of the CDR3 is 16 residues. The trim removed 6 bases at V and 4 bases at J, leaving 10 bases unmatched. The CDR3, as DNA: TGTGCCAGCAGGCGGAGCGGGAGGAGGGCTTACAATGAGCAGTTCTTC. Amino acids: CASRRSGRRAYNEQFF.

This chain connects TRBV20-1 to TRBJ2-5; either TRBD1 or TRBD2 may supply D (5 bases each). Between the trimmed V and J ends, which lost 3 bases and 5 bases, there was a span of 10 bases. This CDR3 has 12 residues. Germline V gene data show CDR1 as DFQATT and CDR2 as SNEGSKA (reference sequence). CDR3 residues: CSARGVQETQYF. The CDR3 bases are TGCAGTGCTAGGGGGGTTCAGGAGACCCAGTACTTC.

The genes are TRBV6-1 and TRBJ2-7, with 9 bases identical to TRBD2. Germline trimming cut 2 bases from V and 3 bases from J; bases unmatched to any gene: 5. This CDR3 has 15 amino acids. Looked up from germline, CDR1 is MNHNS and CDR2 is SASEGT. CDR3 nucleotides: TGTGCCAGCAGTGAAATGCGGGAGGGACTCTACGAGCAGTACGTC. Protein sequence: CASSEMREGLYEQYV.

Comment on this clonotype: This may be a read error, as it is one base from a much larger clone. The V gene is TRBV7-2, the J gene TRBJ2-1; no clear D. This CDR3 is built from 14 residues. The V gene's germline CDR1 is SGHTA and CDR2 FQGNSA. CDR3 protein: CASSLDSSYNEQLF. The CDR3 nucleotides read TGTGCCAGCAGCTTAGATAGCTCCTACAATGAGCAGTTGTTC.

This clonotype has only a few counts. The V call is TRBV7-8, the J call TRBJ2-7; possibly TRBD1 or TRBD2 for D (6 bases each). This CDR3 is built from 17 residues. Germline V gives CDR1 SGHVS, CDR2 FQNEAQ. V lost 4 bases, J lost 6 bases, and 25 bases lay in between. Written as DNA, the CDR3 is TGTGCCAGCAGCTCCCCCCGGGGGCTACTAGGAGGGGGCGAGCAGTACGTC. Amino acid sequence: CASSSPRGLLGGGEQYV.

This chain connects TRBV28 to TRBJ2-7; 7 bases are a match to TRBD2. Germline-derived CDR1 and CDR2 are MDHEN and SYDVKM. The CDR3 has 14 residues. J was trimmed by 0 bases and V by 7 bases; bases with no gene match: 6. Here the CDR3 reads CASTQRGSSYEQYF. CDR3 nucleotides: TGTGCCAGCACCCAGCGGGGAAGCTCCTACGAGCAGTACTTC. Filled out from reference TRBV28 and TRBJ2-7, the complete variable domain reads DVKVTQSSRYLVKRTGEKVFLECVQDMDHENMFWYRQDPGLGLRLIYFSYDVKMKEKGDIPEGYSVSREKKERFSLILESASTNQTSMYLCASTQRGSSYEQYFGPGTRLTVT.

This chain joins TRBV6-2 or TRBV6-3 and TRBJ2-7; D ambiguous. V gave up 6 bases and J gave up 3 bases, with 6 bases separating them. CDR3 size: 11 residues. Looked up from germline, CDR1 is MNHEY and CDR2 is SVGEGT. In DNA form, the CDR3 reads TGTGCCAGCAGGCAACTCTACGAGCAGTACTTC. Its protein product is CASRQLYEQYF.

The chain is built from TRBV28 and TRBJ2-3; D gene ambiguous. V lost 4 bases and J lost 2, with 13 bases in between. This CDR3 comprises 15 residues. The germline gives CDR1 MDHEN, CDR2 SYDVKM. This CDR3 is CASSSSKEPTDTQYF. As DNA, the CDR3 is TGTGCCAGCAGTTCTTCCAAAGAACCCACAGATACGCAGTATTTT.

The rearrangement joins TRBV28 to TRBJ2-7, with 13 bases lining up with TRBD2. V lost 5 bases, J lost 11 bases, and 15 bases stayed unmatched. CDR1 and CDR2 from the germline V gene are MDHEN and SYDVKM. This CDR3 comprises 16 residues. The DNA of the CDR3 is TGTGCCAGCAGTCGCTCCGGGACTAGCGGGACCGGGGTAAAGTACTTC. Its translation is CASSRSGTSGTGVKYF.

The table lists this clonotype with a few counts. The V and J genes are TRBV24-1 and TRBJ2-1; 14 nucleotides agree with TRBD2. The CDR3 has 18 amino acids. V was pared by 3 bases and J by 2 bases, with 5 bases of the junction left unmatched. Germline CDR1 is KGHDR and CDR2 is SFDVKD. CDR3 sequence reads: CATSDIGTSGSPYNEQFF. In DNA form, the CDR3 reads TGTGCCACCAGTGATATAGGGACTAGCGGGAGCCCCTACAATGAGCAGTTCTTC.

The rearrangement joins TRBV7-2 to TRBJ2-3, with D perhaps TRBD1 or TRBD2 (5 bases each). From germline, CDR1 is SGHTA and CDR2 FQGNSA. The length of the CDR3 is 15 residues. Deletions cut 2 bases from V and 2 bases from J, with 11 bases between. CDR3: CASSLWGIITDTQYF. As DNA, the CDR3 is TGTGCCAGCAGCTTATGGGGGATTATCACAGATACGCAGTATTTT.

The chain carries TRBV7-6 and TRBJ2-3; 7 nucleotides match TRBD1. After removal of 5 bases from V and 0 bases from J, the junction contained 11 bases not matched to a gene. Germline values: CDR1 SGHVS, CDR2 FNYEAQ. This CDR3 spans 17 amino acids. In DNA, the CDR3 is TGTGCCAGCAGCCTAAGGGGGCTAGGCGGAAGCACAGATACGCAGTATTTT. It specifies CASSLRGLGGSTDTQYF.

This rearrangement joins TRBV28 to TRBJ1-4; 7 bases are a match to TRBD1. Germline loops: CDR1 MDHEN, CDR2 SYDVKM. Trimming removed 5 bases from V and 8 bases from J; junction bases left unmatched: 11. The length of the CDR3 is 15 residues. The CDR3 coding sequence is TGTGCCAGCAGTCCCATCCGACAGGGTGGGGAAAAACTGTTTTTT. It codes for CASSPIRQGGEKLFF.

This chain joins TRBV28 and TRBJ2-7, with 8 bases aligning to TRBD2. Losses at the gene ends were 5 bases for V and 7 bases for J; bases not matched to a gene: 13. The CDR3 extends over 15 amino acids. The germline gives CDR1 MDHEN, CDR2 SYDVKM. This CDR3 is CASSLGGGPEYEQYF. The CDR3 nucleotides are TGTGCCAGCAGTCTCGGGGGGGGCCCGGAGTATGAGCAGTACTTC.